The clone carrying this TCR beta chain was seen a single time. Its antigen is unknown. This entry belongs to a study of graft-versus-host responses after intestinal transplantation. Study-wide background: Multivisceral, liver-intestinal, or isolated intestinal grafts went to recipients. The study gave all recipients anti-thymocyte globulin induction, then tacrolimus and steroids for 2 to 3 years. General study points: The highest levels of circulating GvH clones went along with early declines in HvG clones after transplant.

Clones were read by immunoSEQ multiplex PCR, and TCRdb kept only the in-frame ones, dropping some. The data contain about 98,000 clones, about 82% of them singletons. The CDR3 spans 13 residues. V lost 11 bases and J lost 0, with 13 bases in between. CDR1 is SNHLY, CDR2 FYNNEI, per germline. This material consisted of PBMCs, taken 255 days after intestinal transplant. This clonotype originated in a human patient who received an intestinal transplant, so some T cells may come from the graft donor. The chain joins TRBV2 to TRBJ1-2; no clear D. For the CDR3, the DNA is TGTGCCCCCAGACCCAGGACTAACTATGGCTACACCTTC. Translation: CAPRPRTNYGYTF.